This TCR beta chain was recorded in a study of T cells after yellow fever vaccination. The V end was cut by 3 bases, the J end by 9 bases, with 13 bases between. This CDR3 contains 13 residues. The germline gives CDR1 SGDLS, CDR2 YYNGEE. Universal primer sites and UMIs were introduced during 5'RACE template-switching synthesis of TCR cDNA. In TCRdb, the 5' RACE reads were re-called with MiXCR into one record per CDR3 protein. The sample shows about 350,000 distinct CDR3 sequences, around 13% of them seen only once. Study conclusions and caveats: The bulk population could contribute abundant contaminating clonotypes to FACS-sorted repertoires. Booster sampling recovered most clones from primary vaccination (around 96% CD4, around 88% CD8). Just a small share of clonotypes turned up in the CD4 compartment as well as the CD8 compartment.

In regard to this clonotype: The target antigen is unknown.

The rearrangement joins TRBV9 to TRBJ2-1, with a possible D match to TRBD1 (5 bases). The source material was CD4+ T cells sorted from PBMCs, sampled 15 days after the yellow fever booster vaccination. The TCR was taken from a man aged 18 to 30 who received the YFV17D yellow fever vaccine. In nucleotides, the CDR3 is TGTGCCAGCAGCGCCAGGGCCCCCGCTGAGCAGTTCTTC. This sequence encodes CASSARAPAEQFF.